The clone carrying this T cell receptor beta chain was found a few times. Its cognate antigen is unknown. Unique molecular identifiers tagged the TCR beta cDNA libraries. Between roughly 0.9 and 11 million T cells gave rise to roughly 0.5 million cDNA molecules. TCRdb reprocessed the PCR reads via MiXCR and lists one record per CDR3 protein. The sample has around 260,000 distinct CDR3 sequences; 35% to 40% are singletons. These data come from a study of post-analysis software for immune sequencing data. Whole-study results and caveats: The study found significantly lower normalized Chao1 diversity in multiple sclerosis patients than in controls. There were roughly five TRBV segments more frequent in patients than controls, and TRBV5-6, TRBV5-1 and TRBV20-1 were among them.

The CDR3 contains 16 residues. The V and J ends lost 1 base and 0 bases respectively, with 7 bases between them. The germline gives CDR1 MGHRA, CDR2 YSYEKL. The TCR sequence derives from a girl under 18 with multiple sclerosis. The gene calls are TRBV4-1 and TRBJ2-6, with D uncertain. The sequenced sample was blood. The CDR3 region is CASSQVPTSGANVLTF. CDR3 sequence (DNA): TGCGCCAGCAGCCAAGTCCCTACCTCTGGGGCCAACGTCCTGACTTTC.